What follows are 10 T cell receptor beta chains derived from one specimen sequenced in a study of shared clonotypes between healthy human individuals. Repertoires were generated with immunoSEQ multiplex PCR, while TCRdb's copy carries only in-frame clones and drops some. Counted here are some 2,100,000 clones, about 94% occurring once; the ten biggest clones make up 0.1% to 0.15%. Source material: naive CD4+ T cells sorted from blood. Subset specified: CD45RA+ positively selected. The receptor set was obtained from a young man in good health.

V gene TRBV11-2 combines with J gene TRBJ2-1, with a possible D match to TRBD1 (7 bases). The germline CDR1 and CDR2 sequences are SGHAT and FQNNGV. This CDR3 spans 15 amino acids. V lost 7 bases, J lost 3 bases, and 16 bases lay in between. Here the CDR3 DNA reads TGTGCCAGCACGATGGAGGGGGCTAGCTACAATGAGCAGTTCTTC. It codes for CASTMEGASYNEQFF.

The chain uses TRBV19 and TRBJ1-1, with 7 bases fitting TRBD1. J was trimmed by 8 bases and V by 4 bases; bases with no gene match: 7. CDR3 length equals 13 residues. From germline, CDR1 is LNHDA and CDR2 SQIVND (reference sequence). CDR3 region: CASSTTGQDEAFF. CDR3 coding DNA: TGTGCCAGTAGTACTACCGGACAGGACGAAGCTTTCTTT.

The chain joins TRBV5-1 to TRBJ2-5, with 7 bases lining up with TRBD2. The ends lost 6 bases at V and 4 bases at J; junction bases unmatched: 9. This CDR3 contains 14 residues. Germline CDR1 reads SGHRS; CDR2 reads YFSETQ. In nucleotides, the CDR3 is TGCGCCAGCAATGGGGGAGGGCCAGGAGAGACCCAGTACTTC. Translation gives CASNGGGPGETQYF.

This clone came up a few times. The same CDR3 arises from other DNA sequences in this sample as well. The gene calls are TRBV18 and TRBJ1-6; possibly TRBD1 for D (6 bases). V was shortened by 3 bases and J by 8 bases, with 8 bases between the two germline ends. Germline V gene sequence: CDR1 KGHSH, CDR2 LQKENI. The CDR3 runs 13 residues. The DNA of the CDR3 is TGTGCCAGCTCACCGCCAGGGGATTCACCCCTCCACTTT. The encoded protein is CASSPPGDSPLHF.

Remarks on this clone: Other DNA sequences from this sample encode an identical CDR3 as well. J is TRBJ2-7 and V is TRBV7-2, with D perhaps being TRBD1 or TRBD2 (6 bases each). The V end was cut by 1 base, the J end by 3 bases, with 10 bases between. This CDR3 region has 14 residues. The germline gives CDR1 SGHTA, CDR2 FQGNSA. DNA of the CDR3: TGTGCCAGCAGCTTAGAGGGGGGAAGCTACGAGCAGTACTTC. Residues: CASSLEGGSYEQYF.

The rearrangement joins TRBV7-2 to TRBJ1-2; D not certain. The CDR3 has 17 residues. Germline values: CDR1 SGHTA, CDR2 FQGNSA. Trimming left V 1 base short and J 4 bases short, with 19 bases between. The CDR3 loop is CASSLGSSTLNLYGYTF. The CDR3 nucleotides read TGTGCCAGCAGCTTAGGCTCCTCAACCCTTAATCTCTATGGCTACACCTTC.

J is TRBJ2-1 and V is TRBV6-5, with a weak D call TRBD1 (7 bases). This CDR3 contains 16 residues. The V end was cut by 4 bases, the J end by 0 bases, with 13 bases between. Germline assignment: CDR1 MNHEY and CDR2 SVGAGI. The CDR3 sequence: CASSFQGGSSYNEQFF. CDR3 coding DNA: TGTGCCAGCAGTTTCCAGGGGGGCAGCTCCTACAATGAGCAGTTCTTC.

The CDR3 loop is CASSLSRQGVFRSQPQHF. In nucleotides, the CDR3 is TGTGCCAGCAGTTTATCTCGGCAGGGGGTGTTCAGGAGTCAGCCCCAGCATTTT. The chain combines TRBV28 with TRBJ1-5; 7 bases map to TRBD1. The CDR3 runs 18 residues. Germline CDR1 MDHEN, CDR2 SYDVKM. The V segment lost 1 base and the J segment 6 bases; nucleotides outside the gene matches: 15.

The CDR3 DNA sequence: TGTGCCAGCAGCTCACCGGGACTAGGGGGGAAGACCCAGTACTTC. This sequence encodes CASSSPGLGGKTQYF. This chain connects TRBV7-6 to TRBJ2-5, with 8 bases aligning to TRBD2. Per the germline V gene, CDR1 is SGHVS and CDR2 is FNYEAQ. The ends lost 4 bases at V and 6 bases at J; junction bases unmatched: 10. This CDR3 contains 15 residues.

The genes are TRBV27 and TRBJ1-5; D unresolved. This CDR3 is built from 14 residues. Germline CDR1 reads MNHEY; CDR2 reads SMNVEV (reference sequence). Trimming stripped 0 bases from V and 5 bases from J, with 8 bases between. CDR3 in DNA: TGTGCCAGCAGTTTATCAGGGTCTTATCAGCCCCAGCATTTT. Encoded protein: CASSLSGSYQPQHF.